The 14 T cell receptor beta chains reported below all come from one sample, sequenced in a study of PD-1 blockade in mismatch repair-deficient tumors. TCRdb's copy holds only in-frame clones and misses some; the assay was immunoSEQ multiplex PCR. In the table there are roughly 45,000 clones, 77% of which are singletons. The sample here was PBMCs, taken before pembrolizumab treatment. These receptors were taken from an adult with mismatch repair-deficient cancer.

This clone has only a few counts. The chain's CDR3 is CASSQGPTLDGYTF. The CDR3 bases are TGCGCCAGCAGCCAAGGACCTACCCTAGATGGCTACACCTTC. The genes are TRBV4-3 and TRBJ1-2; D not certain. The CDR3 spans 14 residues. Per the germline V gene, CDR1 is LGHNA and CDR2 is YSLEER. Trimming stripped 1 base from V and 6 bases from J, with 12 bases between.

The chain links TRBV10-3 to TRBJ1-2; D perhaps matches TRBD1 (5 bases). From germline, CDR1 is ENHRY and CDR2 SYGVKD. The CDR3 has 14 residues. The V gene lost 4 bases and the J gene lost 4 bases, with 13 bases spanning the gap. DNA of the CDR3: TGTGCCATCAGTGTTGACAGTCGAAGCTATGGCTACACCTTC. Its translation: CAISVDSRSYGYTF.

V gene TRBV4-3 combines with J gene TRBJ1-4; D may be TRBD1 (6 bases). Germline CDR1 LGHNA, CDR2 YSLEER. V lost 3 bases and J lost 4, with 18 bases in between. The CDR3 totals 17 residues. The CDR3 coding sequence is TGCGCCAGCAGCCATGGCCCCGGGACACCGGATAATGAAAAACTGTTTTTT. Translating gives CASSHGPGTPDNEKLFF.

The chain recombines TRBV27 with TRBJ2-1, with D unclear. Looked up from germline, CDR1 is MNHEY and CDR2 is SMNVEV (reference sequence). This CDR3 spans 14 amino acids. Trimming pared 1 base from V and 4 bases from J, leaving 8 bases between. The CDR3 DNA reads TGTGCCAGCAGTTTATATAAGTTGTACAATGAGCAGTTCTTC. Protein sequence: CASSLYKLYNEQFF.

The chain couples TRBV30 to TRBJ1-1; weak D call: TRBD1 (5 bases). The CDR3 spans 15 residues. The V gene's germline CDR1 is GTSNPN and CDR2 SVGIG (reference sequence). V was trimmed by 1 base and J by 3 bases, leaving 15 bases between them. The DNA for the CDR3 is TGTGCCTGGAGTGGCCCGGGGCTAGGAGACACTGAAGCTTTCTTT. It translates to CAWSGPGLGDTEAFF.

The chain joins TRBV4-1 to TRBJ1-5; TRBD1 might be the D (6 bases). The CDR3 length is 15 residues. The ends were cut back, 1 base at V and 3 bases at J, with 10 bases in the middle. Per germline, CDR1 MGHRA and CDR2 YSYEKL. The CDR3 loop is CASSQGDMINQPQHF. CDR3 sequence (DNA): TGCGCCAGCAGCCAAGGGGACATGATCAATCAGCCCCAGCATTTT.

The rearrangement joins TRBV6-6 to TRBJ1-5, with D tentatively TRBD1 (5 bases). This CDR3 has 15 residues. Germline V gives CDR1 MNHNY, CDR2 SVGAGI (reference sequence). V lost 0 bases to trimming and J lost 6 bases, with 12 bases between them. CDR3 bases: TGTGCCAGCAGTTACTCCGGACCGGGGGGTCAGCCCCAGCATTTT. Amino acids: CASSYSGPGGQPQHF.

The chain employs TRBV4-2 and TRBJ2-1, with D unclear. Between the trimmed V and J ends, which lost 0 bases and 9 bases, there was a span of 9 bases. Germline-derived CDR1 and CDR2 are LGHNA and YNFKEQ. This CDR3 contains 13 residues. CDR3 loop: CASSQEQRPEQFF. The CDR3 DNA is TGTGCCAGCAGCCAAGAACAAAGACCTGAGCAGTTCTTC.

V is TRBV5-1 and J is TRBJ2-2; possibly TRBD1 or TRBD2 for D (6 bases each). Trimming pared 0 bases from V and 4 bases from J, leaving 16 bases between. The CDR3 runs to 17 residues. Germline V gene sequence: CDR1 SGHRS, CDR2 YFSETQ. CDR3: CASSLDRGPGATGELFF. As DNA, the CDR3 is TGCGCCAGCAGCTTGGACCGGGGGCCAGGGGCCACCGGGGAGCTGTTTTTT.

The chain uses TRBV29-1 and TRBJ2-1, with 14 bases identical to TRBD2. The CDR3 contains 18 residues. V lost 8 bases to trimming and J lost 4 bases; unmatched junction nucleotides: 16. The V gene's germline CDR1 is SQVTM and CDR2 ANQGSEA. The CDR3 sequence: CSPGRPIRTSGGYNEQFF. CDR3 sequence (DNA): TGCAGCCCAGGAAGGCCAATCCGGACTAGCGGGGGGTACAATGAGCAGTTCTTC.

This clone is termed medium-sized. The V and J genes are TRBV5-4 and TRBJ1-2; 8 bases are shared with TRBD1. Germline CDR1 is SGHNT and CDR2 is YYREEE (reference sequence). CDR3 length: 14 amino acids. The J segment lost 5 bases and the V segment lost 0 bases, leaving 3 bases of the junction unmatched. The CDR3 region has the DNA TGTGCCAGCAGCTTGGACAGGGGGGCTTATGGCTACACCTTC. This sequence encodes CASSLDRGAYGYTF.

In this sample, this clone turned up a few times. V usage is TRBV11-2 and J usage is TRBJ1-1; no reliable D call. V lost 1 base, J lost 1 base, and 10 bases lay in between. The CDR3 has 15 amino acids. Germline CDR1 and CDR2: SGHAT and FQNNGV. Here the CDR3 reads CASSLVGSGNTEAFF. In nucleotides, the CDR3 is TGTGCCAGCAGCTTAGTTGGGTCCGGGAACACTGAAGCTTTCTTT.

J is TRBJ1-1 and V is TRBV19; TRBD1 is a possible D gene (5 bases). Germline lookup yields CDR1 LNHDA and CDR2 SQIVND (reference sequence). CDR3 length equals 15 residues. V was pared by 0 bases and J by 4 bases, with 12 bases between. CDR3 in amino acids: CASSIDRGDLTEAFF. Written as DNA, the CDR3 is TGTGCCAGTAGTATAGATCGGGGGGATCTCACTGAAGCTTTCTTT.

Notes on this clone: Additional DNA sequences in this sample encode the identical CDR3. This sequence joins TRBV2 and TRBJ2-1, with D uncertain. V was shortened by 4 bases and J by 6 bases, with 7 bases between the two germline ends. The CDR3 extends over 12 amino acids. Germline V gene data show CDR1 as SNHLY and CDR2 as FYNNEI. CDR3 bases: TGTGCCAGCAGTGGACTTTTCAATGAGCAGTTCTTC. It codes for CASSGLFNEQFF.